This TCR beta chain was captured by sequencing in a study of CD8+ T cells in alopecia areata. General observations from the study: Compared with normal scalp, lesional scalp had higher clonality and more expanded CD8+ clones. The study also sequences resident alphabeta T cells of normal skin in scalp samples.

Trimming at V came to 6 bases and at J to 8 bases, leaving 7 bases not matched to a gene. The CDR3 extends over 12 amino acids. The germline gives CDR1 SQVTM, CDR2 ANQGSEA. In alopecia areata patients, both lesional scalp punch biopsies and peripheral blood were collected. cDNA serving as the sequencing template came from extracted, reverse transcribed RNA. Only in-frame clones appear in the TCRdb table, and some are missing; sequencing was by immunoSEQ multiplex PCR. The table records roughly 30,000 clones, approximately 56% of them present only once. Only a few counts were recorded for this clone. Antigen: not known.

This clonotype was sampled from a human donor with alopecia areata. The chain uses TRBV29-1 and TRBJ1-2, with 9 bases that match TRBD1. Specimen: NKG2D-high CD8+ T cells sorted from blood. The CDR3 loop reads CSVPGQGHGYTF. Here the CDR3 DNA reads TGCAGCGTGCCGGGACAGGGACACGGCTACACCTTC.